Listed here is a single T cell receptor beta chain. Measured with immunoSEQ multiplex PCR; TCRdb has only the in-frame clones, and not every one. In the table there are more than 400,000 clones, 80% to 90% of which are singletons. The source of the sample is a study of blood T cell repertoires in COVID-19. For the study at large: Some COVID-19 samples were acute and others convalescent; all came from the United States, Italy and Spain. The analysed material was cDNA or gDNA that came from T cells, B-cell-depleted T cells, or PBMCs.

There are 15 residues in the CDR3. V lost 2 bases and J 5 bases, leaving 13 bases between the germline ends. Germline V gene data show CDR1 as MNHEY and CDR2 as SVGEGT. The chain couples TRBV6-2 or TRBV6-3 to TRBJ1-5; no reliable D call. Material: peripheral blood. The sequence came from a human donor in a cohort sampled during active COVID-19. The CDR3 reads CASSYDNLGHQPQHF. The CDR3 coding sequence is TGTGCCAGCAGTTACGACAATTTAGGCCATCAGCCCCAGCATTTT.